The clone carrying this T cell receptor beta chain appeared once. This entry comes from a study of blood T cell repertoires in COVID-19. This table comes from immunoSEQ multiplex PCR, and its TCRdb copy is limited to in-frame clones, with some not included. This table holds 200,000 to 300,000 clones, 84% found once. There are 16 residues in the CDR3. Looked up from germline, CDR1 is MNHEY and CDR2 is SVGAGI. J was trimmed by 3 bases and V by 2 bases; bases with no gene match: 4. The sequenced sample consisted of peripheral blood. The sequence was collected from a man in his fifties or sixties with acute or convalescent COVID-19. The chain combines TRBV6-5 with TRBJ2-3; 11 bases match TRBD1. DNA of the CDR3: TGTGCCAGCAGTTACAGTGGACAGGGGGCAACAGATACGCAGTATTTT. Its translation: CASSYSGQGATDTQYF.